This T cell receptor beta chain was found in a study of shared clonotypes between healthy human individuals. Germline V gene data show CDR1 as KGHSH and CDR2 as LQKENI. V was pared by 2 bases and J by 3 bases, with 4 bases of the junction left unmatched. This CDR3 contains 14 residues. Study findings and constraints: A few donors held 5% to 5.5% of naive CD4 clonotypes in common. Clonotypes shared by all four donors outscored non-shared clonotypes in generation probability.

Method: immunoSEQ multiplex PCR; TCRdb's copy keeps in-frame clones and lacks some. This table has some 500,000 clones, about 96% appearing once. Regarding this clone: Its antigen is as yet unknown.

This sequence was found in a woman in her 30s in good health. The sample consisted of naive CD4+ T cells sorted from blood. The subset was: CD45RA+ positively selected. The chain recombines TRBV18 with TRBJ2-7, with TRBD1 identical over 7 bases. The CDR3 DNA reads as TGTGCCAGCTCACCAAGGAGACAGGGCTACGAGCAGTACTTC. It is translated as CASSPRRQGYEQYF.